This TCR beta chain emerged from a study of T cells in localized non-small cell lung cancer. Study outcomes and limitations: Turning up in adjacent lung were a median approximately 57 of the top 100 tumor clones.

TCRdb's table, derived via immunoSEQ multiplex PCR, lists solely in-frame clones and lacks some. The repertoire includes about 76,000 clones, 84% of them detected once, and under 1.5% sits in the top ten. The CDR3 contains 15 residues. Germline assignment: CDR1 SGHVS and CDR2 FNYEAQ. Trimming removed 5 bases from V and 4 bases from J; junction bases left unmatched: 6. For this clone: Its specificity is unknown.

Specimen: peripheral blood, collected before any cancer treatment. The origin of this receptor is a female donor older than 55 with stage I lung adenocarcinoma. The chain uses TRBV7-6 and TRBJ1-3; TRBD1 matches at 9 bases. CDR3 DNA sequence: TGTGCCAGCAGCGAACAGGGGGCGCGGGGAAACACCATATATTTT. Translated, it gives CASSEQGARGNTIYF.